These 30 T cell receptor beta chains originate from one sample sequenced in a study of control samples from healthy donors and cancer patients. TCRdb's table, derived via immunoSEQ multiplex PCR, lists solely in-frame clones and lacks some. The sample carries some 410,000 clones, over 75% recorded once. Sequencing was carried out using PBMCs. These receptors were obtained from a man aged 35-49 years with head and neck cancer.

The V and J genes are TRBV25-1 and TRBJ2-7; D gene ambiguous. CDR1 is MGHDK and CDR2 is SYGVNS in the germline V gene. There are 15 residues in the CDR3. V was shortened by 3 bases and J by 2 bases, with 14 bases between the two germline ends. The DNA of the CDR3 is TGTGCCAGCAGTGATGCTTACCGAGGAGCCTACGAGCAGTACTTC. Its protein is CASSDAYRGAYEQYF.

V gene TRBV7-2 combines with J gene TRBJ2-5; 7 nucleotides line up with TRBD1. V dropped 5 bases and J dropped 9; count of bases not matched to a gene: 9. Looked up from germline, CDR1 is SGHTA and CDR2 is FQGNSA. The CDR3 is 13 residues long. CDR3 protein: CASSQDRKFSQYF. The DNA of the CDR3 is TGTGCCAGCAGCCAGGACAGGAAGTTTTCCCAGTACTTC.

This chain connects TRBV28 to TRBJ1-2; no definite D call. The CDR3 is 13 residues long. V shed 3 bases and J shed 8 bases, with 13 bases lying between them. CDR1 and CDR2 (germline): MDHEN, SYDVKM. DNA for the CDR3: TGTGCCAGCAGTTTGGAACGGACCGTCGGCTACACCTTC. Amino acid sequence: CASSLERTVGYTF.

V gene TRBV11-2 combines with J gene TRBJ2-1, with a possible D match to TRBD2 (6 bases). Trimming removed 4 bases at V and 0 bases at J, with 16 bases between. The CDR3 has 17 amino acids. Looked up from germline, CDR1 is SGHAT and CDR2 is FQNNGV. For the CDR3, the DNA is TGTGCCAGCAGCTCTGGAGGGAGGTTTGGCTCCTACAATGAGCAGTTCTTC. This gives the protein CASSSGGRFGSYNEQFF.

Here the CDR3 reads CASSYGTGPYNSPLHF. CDR3 DNA sequence: TGTGCCAGCAGTTACGGGACAGGTCCCTATAATTCACCCCTCCACTTT. The chain employs TRBV6-5 and TRBJ1-6; 8 bases map to TRBD1. Trimming took 2 bases from V and 2 from J; bases not matched to a gene: 2. Germline loops: CDR1 MNHEY, CDR2 SVGAGI. CDR3 length equals 16 residues.

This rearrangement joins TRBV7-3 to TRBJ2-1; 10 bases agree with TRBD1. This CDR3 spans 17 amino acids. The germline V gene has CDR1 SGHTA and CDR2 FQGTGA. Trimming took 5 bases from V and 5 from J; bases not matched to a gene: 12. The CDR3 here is CASSLPPGTGVHNEQFF. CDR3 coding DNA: TGTGCCAGCAGCCTCCCCCCGGGGACAGGGGTCCACAATGAGCAGTTCTTC.

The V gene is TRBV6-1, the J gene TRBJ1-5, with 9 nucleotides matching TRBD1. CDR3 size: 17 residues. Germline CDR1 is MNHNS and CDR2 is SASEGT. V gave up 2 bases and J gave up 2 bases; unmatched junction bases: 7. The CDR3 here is CASSEPTGGTRNQPQHF. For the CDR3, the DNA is TGTGCCAGCAGTGAACCTACAGGGGGCACCCGCAATCAGCCCCAGCATTTT.

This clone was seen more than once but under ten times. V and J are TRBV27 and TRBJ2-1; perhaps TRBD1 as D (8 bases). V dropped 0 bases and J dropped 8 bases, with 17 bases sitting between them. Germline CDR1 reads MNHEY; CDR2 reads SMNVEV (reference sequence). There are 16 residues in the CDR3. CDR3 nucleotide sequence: TGTGCCAGCAGTTTATCGCCCCGGACAGGGAGGGATGAGCAGTTCTTC. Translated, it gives CASSLSPRTGRDEQFF.

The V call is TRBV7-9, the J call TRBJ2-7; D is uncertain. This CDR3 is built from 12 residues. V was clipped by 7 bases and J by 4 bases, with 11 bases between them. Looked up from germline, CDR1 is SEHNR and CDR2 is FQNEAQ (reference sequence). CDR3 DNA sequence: TGTGCCAGCACCTCGGACGGATACGAGCAGTACTTC. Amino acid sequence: CASTSDGYEQYF.

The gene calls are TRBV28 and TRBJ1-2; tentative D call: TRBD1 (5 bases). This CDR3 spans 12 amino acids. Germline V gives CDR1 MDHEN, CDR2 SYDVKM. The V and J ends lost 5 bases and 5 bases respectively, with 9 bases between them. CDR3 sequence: CASSGGVYGYTF. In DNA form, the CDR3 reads TGTGCCAGCAGTGGGGGAGTTTATGGCTACACCTTC.

CDR3 residues: CSATLGTGGRGSYNEQFF. The CDR3 DNA reads as TGCAGCGCCACTCTCGGGACAGGGGGCAGAGGATCCTACAATGAGCAGTTCTTC. The chain joins TRBV29-1 to TRBJ2-1, with 12 bases identical to TRBD1. Germline V gene data show CDR1 as SQVTM and CDR2 as ANQGSEA. CDR3 size: 18 residues. Unmatched junction bases numbered 14, after V lost 7 bases and J lost 1 base.

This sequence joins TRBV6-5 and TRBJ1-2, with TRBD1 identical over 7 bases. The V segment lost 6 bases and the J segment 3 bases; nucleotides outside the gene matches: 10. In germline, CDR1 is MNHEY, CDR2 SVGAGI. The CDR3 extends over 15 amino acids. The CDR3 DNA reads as TGTGCCAGCAGGCAGGGTACAGGGGAGGACTATGGCTACACCTTC. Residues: CASRQGTGEDYGYTF.

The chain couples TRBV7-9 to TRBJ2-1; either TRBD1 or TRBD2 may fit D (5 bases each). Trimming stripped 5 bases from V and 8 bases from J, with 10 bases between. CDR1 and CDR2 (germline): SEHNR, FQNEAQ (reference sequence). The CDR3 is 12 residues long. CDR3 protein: CASSVLGDEQFF. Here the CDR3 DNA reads TGTGCCAGCAGCGTACTAGGGGATGAGCAGTTCTTC.

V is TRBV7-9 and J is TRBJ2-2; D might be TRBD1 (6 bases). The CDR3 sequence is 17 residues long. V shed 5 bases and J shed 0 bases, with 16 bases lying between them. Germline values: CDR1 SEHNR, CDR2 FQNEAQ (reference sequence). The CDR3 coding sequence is TGTGCCAGCAGCGCGCTGGGACAAACCGCGAACACCGGGGAGCTGTTTTTT. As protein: CASSALGQTANTGELFF.

Here the CDR3 reads CASRDYGVYNEQFF. The CDR3 DNA reads TGTGCCAGTAGGGACTACGGAGTCTACAATGAGCAGTTCTTC. The V and J genes are TRBV19 and TRBJ2-1; D possibly corresponds to TRBD2 (6 bases). CDR1 is LNHDA and CDR2 is SQIVND in the germline V gene (reference sequence). This CDR3 comprises 14 residues. The V gene lost 6 bases and the J gene lost 3 bases, with 12 bases spanning the gap.

The CDR3 region has the DNA TGTGCCAGCAGTTTAGGTTACAGGGACGGAACCGGGGAGCTGTTTTTT. It codes for CASSLGYRDGTGELFF. V is TRBV28 and J is TRBJ2-2; D possibly corresponds to TRBD1 (6 bases). Germline CDR1 and CDR2: MDHEN and SYDVKM. The V end lost 2 bases, the J end lost 5 bases, and 15 bases lay between the germline ends. This CDR3 is 16 amino acids long.

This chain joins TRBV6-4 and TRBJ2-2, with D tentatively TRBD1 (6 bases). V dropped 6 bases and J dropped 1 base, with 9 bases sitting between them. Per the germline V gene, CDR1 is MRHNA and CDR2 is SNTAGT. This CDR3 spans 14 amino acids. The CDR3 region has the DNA TGTGCCAGCAGCCCGGGACAGAACACCGGGGAGCTGTTTTTT. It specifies CASSPGQNTGELFF.

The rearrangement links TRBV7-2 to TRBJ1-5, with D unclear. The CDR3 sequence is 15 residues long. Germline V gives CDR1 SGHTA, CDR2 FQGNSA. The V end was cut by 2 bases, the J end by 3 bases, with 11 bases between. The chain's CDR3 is CASSLSSRSNQPQHF. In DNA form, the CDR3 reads TGTGCCAGCAGCTTATCCTCCAGGTCCAATCAGCCCCAGCATTTT.

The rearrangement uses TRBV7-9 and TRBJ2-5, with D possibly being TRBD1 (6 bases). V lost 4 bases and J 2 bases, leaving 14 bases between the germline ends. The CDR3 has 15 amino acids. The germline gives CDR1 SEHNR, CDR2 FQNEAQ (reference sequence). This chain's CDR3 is CASSSNLRGQETQYF. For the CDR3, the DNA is TGTGCCAGCAGCTCCAACCTCAGGGGTCAAGAGACCCAGTACTTC.

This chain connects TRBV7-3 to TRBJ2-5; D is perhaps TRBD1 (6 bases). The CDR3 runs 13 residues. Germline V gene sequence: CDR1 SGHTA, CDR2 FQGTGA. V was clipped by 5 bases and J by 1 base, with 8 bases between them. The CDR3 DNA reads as TGTGCCAGCAGCCAGACAGGCCAAGAGACCCAGTACTTC. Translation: CASSQTGQETQYF.

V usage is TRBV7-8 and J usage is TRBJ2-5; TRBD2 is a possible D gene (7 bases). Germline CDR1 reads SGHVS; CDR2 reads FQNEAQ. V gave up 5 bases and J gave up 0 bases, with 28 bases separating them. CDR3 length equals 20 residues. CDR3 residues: CASSRGAGQGGRGYQETQYF. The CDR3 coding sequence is TGTGCCAGCAGCCGCGGAGCTGGGCAGGGAGGGAGGGGGTACCAAGAGACCCAGTACTTC.

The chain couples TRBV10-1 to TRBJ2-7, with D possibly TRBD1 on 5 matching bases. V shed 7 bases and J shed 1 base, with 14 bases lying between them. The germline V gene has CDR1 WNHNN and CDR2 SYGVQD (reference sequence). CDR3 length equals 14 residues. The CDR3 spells CASKKGYLSYEQYF. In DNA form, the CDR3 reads TGCGCCAGCAAGAAGGGGTACTTGTCCTACGAGCAGTACTTC.

The CDR3 protein is CASSLVPGEQETQYF. For the CDR3, the DNA is TGTGCCAGCAGCTTAGTTCCAGGAGAACAAGAGACCCAGTACTTC. The chain combines TRBV7-2 with TRBJ2-5; unclear D gene. The V end lost 1 base, the J end lost 2 bases, and 11 bases lay between the germline ends. The CDR3 runs to 15 residues. CDR1 is SGHTA, CDR2 FQGNSA, per germline.

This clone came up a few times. In DNA form, the CDR3 reads TGTGCCAGCAGTCAGGCCGGGGAGCTGTTTTTT. Protein sequence: CASSQAGELFF. V usage is TRBV6-2 or TRBV6-3 and J usage is TRBJ2-2; D unclear. The CDR3 is 11 amino acids. With 5 bases removed from V and 6 bases from J, the gap between germline ends came to 4 bases. Germline-derived CDR1 and CDR2 are MNHEY and SVGEGT.

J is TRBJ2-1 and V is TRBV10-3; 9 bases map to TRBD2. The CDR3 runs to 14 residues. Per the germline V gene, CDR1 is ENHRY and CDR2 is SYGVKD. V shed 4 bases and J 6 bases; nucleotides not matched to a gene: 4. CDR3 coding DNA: TGTGCCATCAGTGGGCTAGCGGGGCCCAATGAGCAGTTCTTC. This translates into CAISGLAGPNEQFF.

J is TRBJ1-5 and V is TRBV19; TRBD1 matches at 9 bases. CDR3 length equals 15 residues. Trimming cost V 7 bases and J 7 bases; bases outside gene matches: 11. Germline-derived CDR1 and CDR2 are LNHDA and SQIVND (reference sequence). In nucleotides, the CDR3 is TGTGCCAGTAAAGCCGGGACAGGGATTAGCCAGCCCCAGCATTTT. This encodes CASKAGTGISQPQHF.

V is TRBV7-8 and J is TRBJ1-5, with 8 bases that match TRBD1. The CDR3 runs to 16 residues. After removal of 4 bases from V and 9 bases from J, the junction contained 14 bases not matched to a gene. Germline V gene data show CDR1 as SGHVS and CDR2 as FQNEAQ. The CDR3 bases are TGTGCCAGCAGCTACGAAAGGGACAGGAGGAGAGGGCCCCAGCATTTT. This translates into CASSYERDRRRGPQHF.

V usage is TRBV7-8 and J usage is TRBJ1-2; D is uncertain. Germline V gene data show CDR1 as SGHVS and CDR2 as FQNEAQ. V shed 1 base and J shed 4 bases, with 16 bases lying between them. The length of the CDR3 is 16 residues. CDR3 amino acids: CASSLVEGRQGYGYTF. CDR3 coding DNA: TGTGCCAGCAGCTTAGTGGAGGGCAGGCAAGGCTATGGCTACACCTTC.

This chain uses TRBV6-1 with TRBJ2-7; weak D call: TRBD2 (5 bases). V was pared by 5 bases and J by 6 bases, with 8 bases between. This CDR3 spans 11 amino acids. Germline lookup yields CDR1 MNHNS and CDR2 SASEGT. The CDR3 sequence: CASSFSGEQYF. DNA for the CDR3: TGTGCCAGCAGTTTCAGCGGCGAGCAGTACTTC.

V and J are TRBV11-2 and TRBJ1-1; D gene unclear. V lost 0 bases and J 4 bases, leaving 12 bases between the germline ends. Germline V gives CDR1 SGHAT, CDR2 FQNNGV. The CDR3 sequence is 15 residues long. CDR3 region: CASSLDWVEATEAFF. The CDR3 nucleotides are TGTGCCAGCAGCTTAGATTGGGTGGAGGCCACTGAAGCTTTCTTT.